The 11 T cell receptor beta chains below all came from one sample that was sequenced in a study of graft-versus-host responses after intestinal transplantation. Here immunoSEQ multiplex PCR was the method, and the copy in TCRdb shows in-frame clones only, minus some. The sample gives 65,000 to 90,000 clones, roughly 90% of which show up once; roughly 0.44% is in the top ten. For these TCRs, the target antigens are not known. The starting material was unstimulated CD8+ T cells sorted from spleen or lymph node cells, obtained before transplant. The receptors here all came from a human donor who was the organ donor for an intestinal transplant.

This chain uses TRBV28 with TRBJ2-7; perhaps TRBD1 as D (5 bases). Trimming stripped 2 bases from V and 2 bases from J, with 13 bases between. The CDR3 has 15 residues. Germline loops: CDR1 MDHEN, CDR2 SYDVKM. The CDR3 bases are TGTGCCAGCAGTTTAAGGGGCCAGTTTCCCTACGAGCAGTACTTC. This translates into CASSLRGQFPYEQYF.

This clone has only one observation. The chain recombines TRBV27 with TRBJ1-1; no firm D call. Per the germline V gene, CDR1 is MNHEY and CDR2 is SMNVEV (reference sequence). V was cut by 6 bases and J by 3 bases, with 8 bases left in between. This CDR3 has 12 residues. In DNA, the CDR3 is TGTGCCAGCAGCGCGCCCGACACTGAAGCTTTCTTT. It is translated as CASSAPDTEAFF.

The chain carries TRBV9 and TRBJ2-3, with D possibly TRBD2 on 7 matching bases. CDR3 length equals 17 residues. V was shortened by 4 bases and J by 3 bases, with 21 bases between the two germline ends. Germline V gene sequence: CDR1 SGDLS, CDR2 YYNGEE. CDR3 nucleotide sequence: TGTGCCAGCAGCCTCCCCCCGTTGGGGGGGCTTACAGATACGCAGTATTTT. Its protein is CASSLPPLGGLTDTQYF.

This chain connects TRBV4-3 to TRBJ2-2; perhaps TRBD1 as D (6 bases). The germline gives CDR1 LGHNA, CDR2 YSLEER. V lost 1 base and J lost 7, with 19 bases in between. The CDR3 extends over 17 amino acids. This CDR3 reads CASSQGLTGLFFGELFF. CDR3 bases: TGCGCCAGCAGCCAAGGACTTACAGGGCTCTTTTTCGGGGAGCTGTTTTTT.

V and J are TRBV7-6 and TRBJ2-1; TRBD2 might be the D (6 bases). Germline values: CDR1 SGHVS, CDR2 FNYEAQ. V was clipped by 7 bases and J by 3 bases, with 25 bases between them. The CDR3 contains 18 residues. In nucleotides, the CDR3 is TGTGCCAGCACCCGGGGGAGCAGGGTAGGACCACTCTACAATGAGCAGTTCTTC. The encoded protein is CASTRGSRVGPLYNEQFF.

V gene TRBV19 combines with J gene TRBJ2-1; D call uncertain. The CDR3 length is 13 residues. Germline loops: CDR1 LNHDA, CDR2 SQIVND (reference sequence). Trimming stripped 1 base from V and 10 bases from J, with 11 bases between. The CDR3 nucleotides read TGTGCCAGTAGTATAGGGTACTTGCGAGAGCAGTTCTTC. This encodes CASSIGYLREQFF.

This chain connects TRBV4-1 to TRBJ2-2; tentatively, D is TRBD2 (5 bases). The CDR3 length is 15 residues. Per the germline V gene, CDR1 is MGHRA and CDR2 is YSYEKL. V lost 0 bases, J lost 2 bases, and 7 bases lay in between. The CDR3 DNA sequence: TGCGCCAGCAGCCAAGACGGGGATAACACCGGGGAGCTGTTTTTT. Encoded protein: CASSQDGDNTGELFF.

The rearrangement uses TRBV19 and TRBJ2-7; weak D call: TRBD1 (5 bases). CDR3 size: 13 residues. Germline V gene sequence: CDR1 LNHDA, CDR2 SQIVND (reference sequence). V shed 5 bases and J shed 1 base, with 9 bases lying between them. CDR3 region: CASSWGPSYEQYF. CDR3 nucleotide sequence: TGTGCCAGTAGTTGGGGCCCATCCTACGAGCAGTACTTC.

The genes are TRBV4-3 and TRBJ1-4, with TRBD1 matching over 8 bases. V gave up 4 bases and J gave up 8 bases; unmatched junction bases: 9. There are 15 residues in the CDR3. The germline CDR1 and CDR2 sequences are LGHNA and YSLEER. CDR3 region: CASSPGEGQEEKLFF. CDR3 nucleotide sequence: TGCGCCAGCAGCCCGGGGGAGGGACAGGAAGAAAAACTGTTTTTT.

The chain links TRBV18 to TRBJ1-5, with D tentatively TRBD1 (5 bases). V lost 3 bases to trimming and J lost 0 bases, with 9 bases between them. The CDR3 has 15 residues. Germline CDR1 and CDR2: KGHSH and LQKENI. The CDR3 coding sequence is TGTGCCAGCTCACCCGGACACCGTAGCAATCAGCCCCAGCATTTT. Translating gives CASSPGHRSNQPQHF.

The rearrangement uses TRBV4-2 and TRBJ2-3; 13 bases are a match to TRBD2. The CDR3 length is 16 residues. The germline V gene encodes CDR1 LGHNA and CDR2 YNFKEQ. Trimming cost V 1 base and J 6 bases; bases outside gene matches: 4. The CDR3 loop is CASSQGLTSGGDTQYF. The DNA for the CDR3 is TGTGCCAGCAGCCAAGGGTTGACTAGCGGGGGGGATACGCAGTATTTT.